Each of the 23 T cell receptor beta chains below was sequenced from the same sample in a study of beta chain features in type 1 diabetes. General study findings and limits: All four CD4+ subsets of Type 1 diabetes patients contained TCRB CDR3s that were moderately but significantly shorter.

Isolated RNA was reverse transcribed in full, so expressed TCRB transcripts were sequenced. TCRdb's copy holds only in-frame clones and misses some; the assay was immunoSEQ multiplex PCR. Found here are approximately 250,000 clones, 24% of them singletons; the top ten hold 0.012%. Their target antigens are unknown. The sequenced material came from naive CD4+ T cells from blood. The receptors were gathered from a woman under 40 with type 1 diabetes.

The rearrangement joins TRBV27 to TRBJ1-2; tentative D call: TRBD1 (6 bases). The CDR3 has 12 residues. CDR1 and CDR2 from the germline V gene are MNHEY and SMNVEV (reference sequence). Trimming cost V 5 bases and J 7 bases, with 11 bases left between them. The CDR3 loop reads CASSQGGGGYTF. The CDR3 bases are TGTGCCAGCAGTCAGGGAGGGGGTGGCTACACCTTC.

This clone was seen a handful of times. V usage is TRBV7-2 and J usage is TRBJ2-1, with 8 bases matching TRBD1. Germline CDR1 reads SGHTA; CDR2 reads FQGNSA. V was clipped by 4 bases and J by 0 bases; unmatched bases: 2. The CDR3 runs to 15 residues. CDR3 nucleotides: TGTGCCAGCAGCTGGACAGGGAGCTCCTACAATGAGCAGTTCTTC. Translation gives CASSWTGSSYNEQFF.

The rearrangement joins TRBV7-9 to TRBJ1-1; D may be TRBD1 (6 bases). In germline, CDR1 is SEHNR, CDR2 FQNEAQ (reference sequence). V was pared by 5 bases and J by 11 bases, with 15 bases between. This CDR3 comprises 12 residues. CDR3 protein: CASSRSQGRAFF. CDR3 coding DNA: TGTGCCAGCAGCAGATCACAGGGACGGGCTTTCTTT.

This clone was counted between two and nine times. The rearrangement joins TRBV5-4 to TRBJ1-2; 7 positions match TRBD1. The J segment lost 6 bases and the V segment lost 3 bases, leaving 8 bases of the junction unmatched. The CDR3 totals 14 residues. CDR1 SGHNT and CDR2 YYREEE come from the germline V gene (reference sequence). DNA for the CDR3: TGTGCCAGCAGCTCCCCGACAGGGAGGAATGGCTACACCTTC. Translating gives CASSSPTGRNGYTF.

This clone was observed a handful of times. CDR3 in DNA: TGCAGCGTTGACGTACAGGGGTTGGGGGGCTACACCTTC. Amino acids: CSVDVQGLGGYTF. The rearrangement joins TRBV29-1 to TRBJ1-2; 7 nucleotides agree with TRBD1. V was pared by 3 bases and J by 8 bases, with 9 bases of the junction left unmatched. The length of the CDR3 is 13 residues. CDR1 and CDR2 (germline): SQVTM, ANQGSEA. The whole variable domain, remainder taken from reference TRBV29-1 and TRBJ1-2, is SAVISQKPSRDICQRGTSLTIQCQVDSQVTMMFWYRQQPGQSLTLIATANQGSEATYESGFVIDKFPISRPNLTFSTLTVSNMSPEDSSIYLCSVDVQGLGGYTFGSGTRLTVV.

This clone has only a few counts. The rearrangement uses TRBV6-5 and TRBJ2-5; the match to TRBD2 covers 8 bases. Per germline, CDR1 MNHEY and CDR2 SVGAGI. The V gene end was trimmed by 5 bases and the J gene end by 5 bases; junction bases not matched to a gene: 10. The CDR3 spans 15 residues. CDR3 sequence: CASSTVSAGVETQYF. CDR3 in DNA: TGTGCCAGCAGTACAGTCTCAGCGGGAGTGGAGACCCAGTACTTC.

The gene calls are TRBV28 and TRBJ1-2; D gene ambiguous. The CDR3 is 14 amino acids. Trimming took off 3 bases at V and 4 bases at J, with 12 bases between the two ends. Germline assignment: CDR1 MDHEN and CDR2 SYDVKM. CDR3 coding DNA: TGTGCCAGCAGTTTTGTACGGAGTAGCTATGGCTACACCTTC. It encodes CASSFVRSSYGYTF.

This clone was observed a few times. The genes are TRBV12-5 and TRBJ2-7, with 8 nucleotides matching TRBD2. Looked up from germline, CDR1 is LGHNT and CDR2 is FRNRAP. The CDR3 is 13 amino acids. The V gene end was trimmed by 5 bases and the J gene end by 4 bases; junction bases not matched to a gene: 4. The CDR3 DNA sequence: TGTGCTAGTGGTCCGGGACTAGGGTACGAGCAGTACTTC. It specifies CASGPGLGYEQYF.

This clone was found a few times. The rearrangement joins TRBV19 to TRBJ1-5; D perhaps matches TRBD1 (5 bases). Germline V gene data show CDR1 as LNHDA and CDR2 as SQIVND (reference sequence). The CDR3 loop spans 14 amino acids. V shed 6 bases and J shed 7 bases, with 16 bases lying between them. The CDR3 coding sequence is TGTGCCAGTAGCCCGGACATAGTTGCCCAGCCCCAGCATTTT. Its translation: CASSPDIVAQPQHF.

The CDR3 bases are TGTGCCAGCAGGCCTAGGCGCAGCACTTATGGCTACACCTTC. Translation: CASRPRRSTYGYTF. The V call is TRBV25-1, the J call TRBJ1-2; the D is unclear. Germline values: CDR1 MGHDK, CDR2 SYGVNS. Trimming left V 6 bases short and J 5 bases short, with 16 bases between. This CDR3 contains 14 residues.

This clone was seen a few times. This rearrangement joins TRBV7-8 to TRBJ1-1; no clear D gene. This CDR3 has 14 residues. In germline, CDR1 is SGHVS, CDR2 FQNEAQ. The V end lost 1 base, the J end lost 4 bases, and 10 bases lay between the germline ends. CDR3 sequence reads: CASSLEMGSTEAFF. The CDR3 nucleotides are TGTGCCAGCAGCTTAGAGATGGGCAGCACTGAAGCTTTCTTT.

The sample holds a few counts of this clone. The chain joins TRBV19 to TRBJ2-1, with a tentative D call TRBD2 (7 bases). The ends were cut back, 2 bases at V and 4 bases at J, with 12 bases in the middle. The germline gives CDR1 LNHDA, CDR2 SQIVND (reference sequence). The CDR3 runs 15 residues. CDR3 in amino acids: CASSILGGTYNEQFF. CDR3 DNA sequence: TGTGCCAGTAGTATACTGGGGGGGACATACAATGAGCAGTTCTTC.

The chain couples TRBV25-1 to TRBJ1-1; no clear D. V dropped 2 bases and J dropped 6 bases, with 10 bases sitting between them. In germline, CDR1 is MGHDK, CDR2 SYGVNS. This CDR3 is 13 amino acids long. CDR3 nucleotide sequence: TGTGCCAGCAGTGAAAGAGGGAGGGCTGAAGCTTTCTTT. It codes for CASSERGRAEAFF. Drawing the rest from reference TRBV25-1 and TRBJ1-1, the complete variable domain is EADIYQTPRYLVIGTGKKITLECSQTMGHDKMYWYQQDPGMELHLIHYSYGVNSTEKGDLSSESTVSRIRTEHFPLTLESARPSHTSQYLCASSERGRAEAFFGQGTRLTVV.

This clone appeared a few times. The CDR3 is CASSPHAGTAEAFF. CDR3 sequence (DNA): TGTGCCAGTAGTCCTCACGCCGGGACAGCTGAAGCTTTCTTT. This rearrangement joins TRBV19 to TRBJ1-1; 7 bases align to TRBD1. The J segment lost 6 bases and the V segment lost 5 bases, leaving 9 bases of the junction unmatched. The germline V gene encodes CDR1 LNHDA and CDR2 SQIVND (reference sequence). The CDR3 has 14 amino acids.

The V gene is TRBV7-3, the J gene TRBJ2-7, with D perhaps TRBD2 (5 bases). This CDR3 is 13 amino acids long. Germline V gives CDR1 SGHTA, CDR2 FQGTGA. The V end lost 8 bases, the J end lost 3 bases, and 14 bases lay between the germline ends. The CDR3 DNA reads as TGTGCCAGCTCGGGGAGCGCGGGCTACGAGCAGTACTTC. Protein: CASSGSAGYEQYF.

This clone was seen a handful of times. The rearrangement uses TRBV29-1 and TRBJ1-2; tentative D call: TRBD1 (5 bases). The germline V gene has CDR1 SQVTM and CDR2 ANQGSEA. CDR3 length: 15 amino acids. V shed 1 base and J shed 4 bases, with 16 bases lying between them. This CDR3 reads CSVEGPLRGVYGYTF. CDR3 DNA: TGCAGCGTTGAAGGACCCCTCCGGGGGGTCTATGGCTACACCTTC.

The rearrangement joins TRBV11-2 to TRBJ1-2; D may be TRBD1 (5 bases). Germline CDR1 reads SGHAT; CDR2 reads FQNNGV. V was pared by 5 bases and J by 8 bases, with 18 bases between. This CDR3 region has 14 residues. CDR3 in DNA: TGTGCCAGCAGCGCACTGCGGGGACGGGACGGCTACACCTTC. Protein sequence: CASSALRGRDGYTF.

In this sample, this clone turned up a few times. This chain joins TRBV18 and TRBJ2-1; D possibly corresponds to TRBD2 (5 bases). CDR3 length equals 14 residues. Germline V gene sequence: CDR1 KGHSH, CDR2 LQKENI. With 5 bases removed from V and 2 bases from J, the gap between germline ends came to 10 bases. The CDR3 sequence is CASSLSGAYNEQFF. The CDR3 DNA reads TGTGCCAGCTCATTATCCGGGGCCTACAATGAGCAGTTCTTC.

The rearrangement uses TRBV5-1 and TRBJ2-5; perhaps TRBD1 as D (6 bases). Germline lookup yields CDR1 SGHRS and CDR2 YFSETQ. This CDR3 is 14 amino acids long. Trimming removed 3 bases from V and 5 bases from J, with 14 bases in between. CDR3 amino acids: CASSSRGFGETQYF. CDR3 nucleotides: TGCGCCAGCAGCTCCAGGGGATTCGGGGAGACCCAGTACTTC.

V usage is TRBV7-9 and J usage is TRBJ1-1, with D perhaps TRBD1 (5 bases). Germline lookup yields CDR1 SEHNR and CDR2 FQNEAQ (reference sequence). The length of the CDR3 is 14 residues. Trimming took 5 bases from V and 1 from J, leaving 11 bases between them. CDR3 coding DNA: TGTGCCAGCAGCCTGACGACAGCGAACACTGAAGCTTTCTTT. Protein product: CASSLTTANTEAFF.

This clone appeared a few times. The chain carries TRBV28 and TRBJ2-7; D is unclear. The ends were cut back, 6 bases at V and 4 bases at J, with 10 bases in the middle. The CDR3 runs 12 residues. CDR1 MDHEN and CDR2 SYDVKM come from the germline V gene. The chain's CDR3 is CASSTPGYEQYF. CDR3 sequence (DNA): TGTGCCAGCAGCACGCCAGGATACGAGCAGTACTTC.

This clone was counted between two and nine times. CDR3 DNA sequence: TGTGCCAGCAGCTTAGTCGTGGCAGTCAATGAGCAGTTCTTC. As protein: CASSLVVAVNEQFF. The chain combines TRBV7-9 with TRBJ2-1, with D unresolved. Trimming left V 1 base short and J 6 bases short, with 10 bases between. The CDR3 sequence is 14 residues long. Germline V gene data show CDR1 as SEHNR and CDR2 as FQNEAQ (reference sequence).

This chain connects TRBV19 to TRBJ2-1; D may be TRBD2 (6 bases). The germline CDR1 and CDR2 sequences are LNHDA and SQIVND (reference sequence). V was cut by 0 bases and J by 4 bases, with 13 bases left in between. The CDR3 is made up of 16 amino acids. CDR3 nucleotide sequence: TGTGCCAGTAGTATAGATCGGGCGGGATGGTACAATGAGCAGTTCTTC. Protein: CASSIDRAGWYNEQFF.